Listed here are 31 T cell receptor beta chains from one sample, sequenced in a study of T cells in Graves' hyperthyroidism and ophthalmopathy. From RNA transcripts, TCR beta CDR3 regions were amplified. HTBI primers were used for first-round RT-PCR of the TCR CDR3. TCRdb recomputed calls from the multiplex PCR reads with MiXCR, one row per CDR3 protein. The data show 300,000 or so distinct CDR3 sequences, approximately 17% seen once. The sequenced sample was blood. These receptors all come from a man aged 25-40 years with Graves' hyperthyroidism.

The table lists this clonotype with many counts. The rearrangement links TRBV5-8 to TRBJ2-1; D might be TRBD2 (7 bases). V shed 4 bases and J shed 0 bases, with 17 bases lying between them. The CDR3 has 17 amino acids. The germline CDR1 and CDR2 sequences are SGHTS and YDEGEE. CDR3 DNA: TGTGCCAGCAGCCTGGGGGGGGCGGGGAGCTCCTACAATGAGCAGTTCTTC. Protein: CASSLGGAGSSYNEQFF.

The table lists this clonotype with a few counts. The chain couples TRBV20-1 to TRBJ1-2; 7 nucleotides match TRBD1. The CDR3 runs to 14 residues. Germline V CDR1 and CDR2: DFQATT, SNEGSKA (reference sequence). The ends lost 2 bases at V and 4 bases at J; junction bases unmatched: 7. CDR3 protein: CSARRIQGIYGYTF. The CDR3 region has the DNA TGCAGTGCTAGAAGGATACAGGGGATCTATGGCTACACCTTC.

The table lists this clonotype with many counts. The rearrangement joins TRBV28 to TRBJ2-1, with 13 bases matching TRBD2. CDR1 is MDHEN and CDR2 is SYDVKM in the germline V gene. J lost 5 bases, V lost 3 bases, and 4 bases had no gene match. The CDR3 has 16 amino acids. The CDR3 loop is CASSLLTSGRHNEQFF. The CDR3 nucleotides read TGTGCCAGCAGTTTGCTGACTAGCGGGAGGCACAATGAGCAGTTCTTC.

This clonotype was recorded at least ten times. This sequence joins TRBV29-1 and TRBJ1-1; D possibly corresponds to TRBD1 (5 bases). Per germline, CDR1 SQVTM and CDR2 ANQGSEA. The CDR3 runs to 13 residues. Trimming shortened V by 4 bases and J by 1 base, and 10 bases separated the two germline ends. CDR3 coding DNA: TGCAGCGTTGTCAATCAGGGGAACACTGAAGCTTTCTTT. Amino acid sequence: CSVVNQGNTEAFF.

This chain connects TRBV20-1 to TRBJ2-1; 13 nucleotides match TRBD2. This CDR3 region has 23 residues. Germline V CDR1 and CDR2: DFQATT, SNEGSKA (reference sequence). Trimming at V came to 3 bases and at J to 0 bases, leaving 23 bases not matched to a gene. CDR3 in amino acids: CSASLHLIMRTSGSLGSYNEQFF. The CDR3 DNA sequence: TGCAGTGCTAGCCTTCATCTTATAATGCGGACTAGCGGGAGCCTGGGCTCCTACAATGAGCAGTTCTTC.

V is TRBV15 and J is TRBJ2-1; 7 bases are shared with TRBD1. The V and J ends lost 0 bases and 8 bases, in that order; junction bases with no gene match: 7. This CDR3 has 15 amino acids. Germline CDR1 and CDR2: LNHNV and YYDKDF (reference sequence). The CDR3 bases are TGTGCCACCAGCAGAGATGTACAGGGGTTTGATGAGCAGTTCTTC. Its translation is CATSRDVQGFDEQFF.

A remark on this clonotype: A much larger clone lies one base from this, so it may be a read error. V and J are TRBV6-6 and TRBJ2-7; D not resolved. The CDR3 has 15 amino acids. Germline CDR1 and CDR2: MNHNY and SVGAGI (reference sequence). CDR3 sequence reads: CASNYSGSRSYEQYF. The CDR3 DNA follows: TGTGCCAGCAATTACTCCGGTAGTCGTTCCTACGAGCAGTACTTC.

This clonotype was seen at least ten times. CDR3: CASKFSFGGSNEQFF. DNA for the CDR3: TGTGCCAGCAAGTTTTCGTTTGGGGGCTCCAATGAGCAGTTCTTC. This chain joins TRBV27 and TRBJ2-1, with a weak D call TRBD1 (6 bases). The CDR3 runs 15 residues. V lost 7 bases and J 6 bases, leaving 19 bases between the germline ends. CDR1 is MNHEY and CDR2 is SMNVEV in the germline V gene (reference sequence).

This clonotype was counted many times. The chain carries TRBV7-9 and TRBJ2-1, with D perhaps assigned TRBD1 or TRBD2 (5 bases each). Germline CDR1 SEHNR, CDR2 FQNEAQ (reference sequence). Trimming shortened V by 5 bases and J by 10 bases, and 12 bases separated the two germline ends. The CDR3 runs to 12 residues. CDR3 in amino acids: CASSPGTYEQFF. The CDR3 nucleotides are TGTGCCAGCAGCCCCGGGACGTACGAGCAGTTCTTC. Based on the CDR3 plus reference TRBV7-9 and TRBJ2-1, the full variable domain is DTGVSQNPRHKITKRGQNVTFRCDPISEHNRLYWYRQTLGQGPEFLTYFQNEAQLEKSRLLSDRFSAERPKGSFSTLEIQRTEQGDSAMYLCASSPGTYEQFFGPGTRLTVL.

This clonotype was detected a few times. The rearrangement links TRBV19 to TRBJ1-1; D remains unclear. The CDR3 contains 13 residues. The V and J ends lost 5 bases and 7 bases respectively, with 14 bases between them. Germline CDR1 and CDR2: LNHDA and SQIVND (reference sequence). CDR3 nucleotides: TGTGCCAGTAGTCGGCCCGGTTGGCATGAAGCTTTCTTT. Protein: CASSRPGWHEAFF. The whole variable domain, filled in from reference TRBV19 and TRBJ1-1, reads DGGITQSPKYLFRKEGQNVTLSCEQNLNHDAMYWYRQDPGQGLRLIYYSQIVNDFQKGDIAEGYSVSREKKESFPLTVTSAQKNPTAFYLCASSRPGWHEAFFGQGTRLTVV.

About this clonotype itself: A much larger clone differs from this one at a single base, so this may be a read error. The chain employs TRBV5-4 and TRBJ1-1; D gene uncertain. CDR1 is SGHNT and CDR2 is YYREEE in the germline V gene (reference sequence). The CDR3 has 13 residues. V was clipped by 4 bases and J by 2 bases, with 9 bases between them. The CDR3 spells CASSAPFNTEAFF. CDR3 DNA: TGTGCCAGCAGCGCCCCATTCAACACTGAAGCTTTCTTT.

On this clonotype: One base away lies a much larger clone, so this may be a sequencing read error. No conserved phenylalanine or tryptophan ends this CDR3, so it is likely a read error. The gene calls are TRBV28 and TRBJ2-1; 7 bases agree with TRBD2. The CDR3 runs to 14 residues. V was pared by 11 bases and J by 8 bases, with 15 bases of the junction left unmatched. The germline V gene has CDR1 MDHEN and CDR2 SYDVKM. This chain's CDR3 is CACYSSGGSYEQFL. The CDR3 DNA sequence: TGTGCCTGCTATTCGTCTGGCGGGAGTTATGAGCAGTTCCTC.

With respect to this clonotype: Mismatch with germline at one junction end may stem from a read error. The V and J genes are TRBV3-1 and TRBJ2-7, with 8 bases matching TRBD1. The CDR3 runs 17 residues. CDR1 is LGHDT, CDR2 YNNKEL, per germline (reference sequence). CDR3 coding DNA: TGTGCCAACAGCCAAGTGGCGGACAGGGCGTTATCCTACGAGCAGTACTTC. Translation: CANSQVADRALSYEQYF.

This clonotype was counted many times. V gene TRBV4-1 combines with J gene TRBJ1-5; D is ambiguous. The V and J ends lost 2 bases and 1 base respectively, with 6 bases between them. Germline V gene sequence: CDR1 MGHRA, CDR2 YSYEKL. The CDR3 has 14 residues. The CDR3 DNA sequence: TGCGCCAGCAGCCAATACACGAGCAATCAGCCCCAGCATTTT. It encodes CASSQYTSNQPQHF.

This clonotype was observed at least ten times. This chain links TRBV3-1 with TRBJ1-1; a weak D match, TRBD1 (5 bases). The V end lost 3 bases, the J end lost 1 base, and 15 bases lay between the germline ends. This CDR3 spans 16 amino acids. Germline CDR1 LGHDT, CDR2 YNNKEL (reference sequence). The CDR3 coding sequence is TGTGCCAGCAGCCAGGGAGGGGCCGGAGGGAACACTGAAGCTTTCTTT. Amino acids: CASSQGGAGGNTEAFF.

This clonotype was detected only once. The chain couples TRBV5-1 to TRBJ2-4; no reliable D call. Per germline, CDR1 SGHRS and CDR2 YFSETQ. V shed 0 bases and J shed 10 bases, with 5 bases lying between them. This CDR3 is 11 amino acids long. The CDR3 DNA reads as TGCGCCAGCAGCTTGGTGGGAATTCAGTACTTC. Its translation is CASSLVGIQYF.

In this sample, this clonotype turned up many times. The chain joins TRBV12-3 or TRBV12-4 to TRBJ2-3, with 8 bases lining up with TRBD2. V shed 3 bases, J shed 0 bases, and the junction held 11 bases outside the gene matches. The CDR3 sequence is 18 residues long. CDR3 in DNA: TGTGCCAGCAGTTTTTTTCCCAACCGGGAGGGAAGCACAGATACGCAGTATTTT. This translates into CASSFFPNREGSTDTQYF.

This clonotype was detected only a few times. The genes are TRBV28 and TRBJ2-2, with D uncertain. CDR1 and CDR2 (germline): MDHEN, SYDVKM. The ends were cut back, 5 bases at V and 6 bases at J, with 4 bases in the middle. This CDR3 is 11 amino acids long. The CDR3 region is CASSKAGELFF. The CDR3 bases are TGTGCCAGCAGTAAGGCCGGGGAGCTGTTTTTT.

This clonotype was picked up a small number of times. The CDR3 DNA reads as TGTGCCAGCAGCCCCGACTACACCTCCTACAATGAGCAGTTCTTC. Protein: CASSPDYTSYNEQFF. The J gene is TRBJ2-1, the V gene TRBV4-2; the D gene is possibly TRBD2 (5 bases). The CDR3 is 15 amino acids. Trimming left V 4 bases short and J 0 bases short, with 10 bases between. From germline, CDR1 is LGHNA and CDR2 YNFKEQ.

CDR3 DNA sequence: TGTGCCAGCACATCTAGCGGGGTCCGGGGGGAGCAGTTCTTC. Its translation: CASTSSGVRGEQFF. The genes are TRBV27 and TRBJ2-1, with 9 bases lining up with TRBD2. V gave up 7 bases and J gave up 10 bases; unmatched junction bases: 11. The germline gives CDR1 MNHEY, CDR2 SMNVEV (reference sequence). The CDR3 runs to 14 residues.

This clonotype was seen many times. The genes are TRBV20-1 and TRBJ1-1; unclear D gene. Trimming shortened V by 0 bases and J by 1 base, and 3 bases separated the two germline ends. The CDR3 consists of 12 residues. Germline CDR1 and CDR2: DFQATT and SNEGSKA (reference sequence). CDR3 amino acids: CSARDGNTEAFF. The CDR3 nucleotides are TGCAGTGCTAGAGACGGGAACACTGAAGCTTTCTTT.

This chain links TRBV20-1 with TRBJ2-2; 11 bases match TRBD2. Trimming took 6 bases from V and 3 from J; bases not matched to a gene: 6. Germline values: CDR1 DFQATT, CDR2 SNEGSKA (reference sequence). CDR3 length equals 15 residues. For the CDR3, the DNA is TGCAGTGCCGGACTAGCGGGTCGCGACACCGGGGAGCTGTTTTTT. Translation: CSAGLAGRDTGELFF.

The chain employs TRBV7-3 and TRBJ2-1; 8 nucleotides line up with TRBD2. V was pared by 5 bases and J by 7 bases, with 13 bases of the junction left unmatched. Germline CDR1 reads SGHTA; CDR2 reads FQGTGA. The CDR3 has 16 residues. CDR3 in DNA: TGTGCCAGCAGCCCAGCCCCGGGACTAGAGCCTAATGAGCAGTTCTTC. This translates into CASSPAPGLEPNEQFF.

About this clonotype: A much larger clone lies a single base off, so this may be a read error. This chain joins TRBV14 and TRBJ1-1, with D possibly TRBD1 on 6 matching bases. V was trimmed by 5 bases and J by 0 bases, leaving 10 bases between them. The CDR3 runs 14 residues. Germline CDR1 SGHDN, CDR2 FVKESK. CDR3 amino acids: CASSSTGLNTEAFF. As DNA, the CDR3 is TGTGCCAGCAGCTCAACAGGGCTGAACACTGAAGCTTTCTTT. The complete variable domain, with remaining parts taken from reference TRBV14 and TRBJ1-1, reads EAGVTQFPSHSVIEKGQTVTLRCDPISGHDNLYWYRRVMGKEIKFLLHFVKESKQDESGMPNNRFLAERTGGTYSTLKVQPAELEDSGVYFCASSSTGLNTEAFFGQGTRLTVV.

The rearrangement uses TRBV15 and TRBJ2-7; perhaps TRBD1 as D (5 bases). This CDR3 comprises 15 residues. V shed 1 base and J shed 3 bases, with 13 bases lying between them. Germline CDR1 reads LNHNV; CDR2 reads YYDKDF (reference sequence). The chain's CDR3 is CATSRVRETVYEQYF. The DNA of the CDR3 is TGTGCCACCAGCAGAGTTCGTGAGACAGTCTACGAGCAGTACTTC.

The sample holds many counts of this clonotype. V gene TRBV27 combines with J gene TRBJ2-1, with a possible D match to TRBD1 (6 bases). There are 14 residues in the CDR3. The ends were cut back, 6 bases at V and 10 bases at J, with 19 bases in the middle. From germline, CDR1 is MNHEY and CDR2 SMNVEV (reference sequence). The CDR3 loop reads CASRKTGMSTEQFF. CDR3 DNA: TGTGCCAGCAGGAAGACAGGAATGTCTACGGAGCAGTTCTTC.

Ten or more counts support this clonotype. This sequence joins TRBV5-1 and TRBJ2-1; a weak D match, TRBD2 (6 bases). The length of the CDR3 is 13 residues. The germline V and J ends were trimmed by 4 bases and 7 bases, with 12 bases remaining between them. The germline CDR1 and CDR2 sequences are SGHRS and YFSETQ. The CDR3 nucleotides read TGCGCCAGCAGCGATGGGACTGATAATGAGCAGTTCTTC. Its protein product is CASSDGTDNEQFF.

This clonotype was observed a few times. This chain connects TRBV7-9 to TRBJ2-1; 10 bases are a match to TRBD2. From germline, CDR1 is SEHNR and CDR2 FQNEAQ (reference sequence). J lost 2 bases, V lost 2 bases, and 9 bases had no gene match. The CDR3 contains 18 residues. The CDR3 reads CASSLRSSGRAAYNEQFF. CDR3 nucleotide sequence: TGTGCCAGCAGCTTAAGGTCCAGCGGGAGGGCTGCCTACAATGAGCAGTTCTTC. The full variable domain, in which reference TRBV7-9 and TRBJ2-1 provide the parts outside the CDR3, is DTGVSQNPRHKITKRGQNVTFRCDPISEHNRLYWYRQTLGQGPEFLTYFQNEAQLEKSRLLSDRFSAERPKGSFSTLEIQRTEQGDSAMYLCASSLRSSGRAAYNEQFFGPGTRLTVL.

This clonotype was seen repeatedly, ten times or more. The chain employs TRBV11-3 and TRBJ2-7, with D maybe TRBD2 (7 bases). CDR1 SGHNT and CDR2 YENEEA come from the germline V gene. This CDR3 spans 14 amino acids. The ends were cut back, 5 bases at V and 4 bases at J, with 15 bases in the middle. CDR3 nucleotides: TGTGCCAGCAGCGTAGGGGGGGGAGGTTACGAGCAGTACTTC. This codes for CASSVGGGGYEQYF.

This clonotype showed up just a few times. In DNA form, the CDR3 reads TGCAGTGTGGAGACTCCCGACGGATACAATGAGCAGTTCTTC. Its translation: CSVETPDGYNEQFF. The chain couples TRBV20-1 to TRBJ2-1; unclear D gene. Germline CDR1 is DFQATT and CDR2 is SNEGSKA (reference sequence). This CDR3 is built from 14 residues. V shed 7 bases and J shed 4 bases, with 17 bases lying between them.

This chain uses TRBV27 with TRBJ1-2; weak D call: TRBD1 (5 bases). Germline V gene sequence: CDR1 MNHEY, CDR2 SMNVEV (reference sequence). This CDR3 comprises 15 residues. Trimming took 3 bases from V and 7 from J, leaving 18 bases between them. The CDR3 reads CASSFREPRVGGYTF. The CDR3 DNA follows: TGTGCCAGCAGTTTTAGGGAGCCCAGGGTCGGTGGCTACACCTTC.